The rows below give T cell receptor beta chains drawn from one sample of a study of response to subunit inactivated influenza vaccine. MiXCR was run by TCRdb on the RT-PCR reads, yielding one entry per CDR3 protein. The table lists about 540,000 distinct CDR3 sequences, approximately 24% of them singletons. A further study also used this sample, focusing on T cells expressing NK-cell markers.

The input for sequencing was CD4+ T cells sorted from PBMCs, taken 12 days after vaccination. The receptors originated from a man aged 50 or older who received an inactivated influenza vaccine. CDR3s include the opening cysteine and the closing phenylalanine or tryptophan. D genes are given only for firm matches. Clone size is not always given. Where it is, it says once, few, many or a class for expanded clones.

D | J | V | size | CDR3 | DNA
TRBD1 | TRBJ2-7 | TRBV29-1 | - | CSVVEKGTGPYEQYF | TGCAGCGTAGTAGAGAAAGGGACAGGTCCCTACGAGCAGTACTTC
- | TRBJ2-3 | TRBV29-1 | few | CSVEDLLRDTQYF | TGCAGCGTTGAAGATCTTCTCAGAGATACGCAGTATTTT
- | TRBJ2-1 | TRBV7-7 | many | CASSPDGDPANEQFF | TGTGCCAGCAGCCCCGACGGGGACCCTGCGAATGAGCAGTTCTTC
- | TRBJ2-6 | TRBV6-5 | - | CASSYSAQFAGANVLTF | TGTGCCAGCAGTTACTCGGCCCAGTTTGCCGGGGCCAACGTCCTGACTTTC
- | TRBJ2-7 | TRBV7-7 | many | CATSMGWDEQYF | TGTGCTACCTCTATGGGGTGGGACGAGCAGTACTTC
- | TRBJ2-2 | TRBV20-1 | once | CSAPRQGNTGELFF | TGCAGTGCGCCGCGGCAGGGTAACACCGGGGAGCTGTTTTTT
- | TRBJ2-5 | TRBV5-6 | few | CASSLLAEGLKIETQYF | TGTGCCAGCAGCTTGTTAGCGGAAGGCTTGAAAATTGAGACCCAGTACTTC
TRBD2 | TRBJ2-6 | TRBV12-3/TRBV12-4 | - | CASTEAGGAGANVLTF | TGTGCCAGCACCGAGGCGGGGGGTGCTGGGGCCAACGTCCTGACTTTC
- | TRBJ1-4 | TRBV7-2 | - | CASSFNNEKLFF | TGTGCCAGCAGCTTTAATAATGAAAAACTGTTTTTT
- | TRBJ2-3 | TRBV7-8 | many | CASSLDQNGRPQYF | TGTGCCAGCAGCTTAGATCAAAACGGTCGTCCGCAGTATTTT
- | TRBJ1-5 | TRBV12-3/TRBV12-4 | - | CASSSVGRPDQPQHF | TGTGCCAGCAGTTCAGTCGGCAGGCCCGATCAGCCCCAGCATTTT
- | TRBJ2-4 | TRBV11-2 | few | CASSFPGTSPTPAKNIQYF | TGTGCCAGCAGCTTCCCCGGGACTTCCCCTACCCCTGCCAAAAACATTCAGTACTTC
- | TRBJ2-1 | TRBV12-3/TRBV12-4 | few | CASSFATDEQFF | TGTGCCAGCAGTTTTGCCACCGATGAGCAGTTCTTC
- | TRBJ1-2 | TRBV5-5 | few | CASSLSQAYRYTF | TGTGCCAGCAGCTTGAGTCAGGCTTATCGCTACACCTTC
- | TRBJ1-4 | TRBV20-1 | few | CSALTVGGGEKLFF | TGCAGTGCTTTAACTGTCGGGGGCGGCGAAAAACTGTTTTTT
TRBD1 | TRBJ2-2 | TRBV5-1 | few | CASSFPGQGTRAGELFF | TGCGCCAGCAGCTTCCCGGGACAGGGAACACGCGCCGGGGAGCTGTTTTTT
- | TRBJ2-3 | TRBV4-2 | few | CASSQDLGPTTAQYF | TGTGCCAGCAGCCAAGATCTAGGACCAACTACGGCGCAGTATTTT
- | TRBJ2-5 | TRBV5-1 | many | CASSLGEQTQYF | TGCGCCAGCAGCTTGGGGGAACAGACCCAGTACTTC
- | TRBJ2-7 | TRBV5-5 | - | CASSSLSGRSEQYF | TGTGCCAGCAGCTCCCTTTCAGGGAGGTCCGAGCAGTACTTC
- | TRBJ2-6 | TRBV28 | - | CASTTRVLTSGANVLTF | TGTGCCAGCACAACCCGGGTGCTGACGTCTGGGGCCAACGTCCTGACTTTC
TRBD1 | TRBJ2-3 | TRBV3-1 | few | CASSPHTGGRTDTQYF | TGTGCCAGCAGCCCTCACACAGGGGGTCGGACAGATACGCAGTATTTT
TRBD2 | TRBJ2-5 | TRBV2 | few | CASSESAGGDQETQYF | TGTGCCAGCAGTGAATCAGCTGGGGGGGACCAAGAGACCCAGTACTTC
- | TRBJ1-2 | TRBV5-1 | - | CASSLGWGPDNSNYGYTF | TGCGCCAGCAGCTTGGGGTGGGGACCGGACAACTCTAACTATGGCTACACCTTC
TRBD1 | TRBJ2-5 | TRBV5-6 | many | CASSYGTGQETQYF | TGTGCCAGCAGCTACGGGACAGGACAAGAGACCCAGTACTTC
- | TRBJ2-5 | TRBV7-2 | few | CASSRQVASQETQYF | TGTGCCAGCAGCCGACAAGTAGCCTCCCAAGAGACCCAGTACTTC
- | TRBJ2-1 | TRBV4-2 | - | CASSQEGPNMRGMQFF | TGTGCCAGCAGCCAAGAGGGTCCTAATATGCGGGGCATGCAGTTCTTC
- | TRBJ2-2 | TRBV10-1 | - | CASSGNPNTGELFF | TGCGCCAGCAGTGGCAACCCAAACACCGGGGAGCTGTTTTTT
- | TRBJ2-7 | TRBV11-2 | - | CASSPRANYEQYF | TGTGCCAGCAGCCCCCGGGCTAACTACGAGCAGTACTTC
- | TRBJ1-2 | TRBV20-1 | many | CSARAGNYGYTF | TGCAGTGCTAGAGCCGGGAACTATGGCTACACCTTC
TRBD1 | TRBJ2-7 | TRBV5-1 | - | CASSTDGTGADEQYF | TGCGCCAGCAGCACCGACGGGACAGGGGCGGACGAGCAGTACTTC
- | TRBJ1-2 | TRBV20-1 | many | CSASELLSYGYTF | TGCAGTGCTAGTGAACTCCTGTCCTATGGCTACACCTTC
TRBD1 | TRBJ2-1 | TRBV3-1 | - | CASRGRDRGTEQFF | TGTGCCAGCCGGGGACGGGACAGGGGGACTGAGCAGTTCTTC
- | TRBJ2-7 | TRBV6-5 | - | CASSYGTSYEQYF | TGTGCCAGCAGTTACGGCACCTCCTACGAGCAGTACTTC
- | TRBJ2-6 | TRBV7-2 | - | CASSLMLWSGANVLTF | TGTGCCAGCAGCTTAATGCTGTGGTCTGGGGCCAACGTCCTGACTTTC
TRBD2 | TRBJ2-1 | TRBV7-6 | - | CASSLHSGRYNEQFF | TGTGCCAGCAGCTTGCATAGCGGGAGGTACAATGAGCAGTTCTTC
TRBD1 | TRBJ2-7 | TRBV3-1 | - | CASSQEPGQTEQYF | TGTGCCAGCAGCCAAGAGCCGGGACAGACCGAGCAGTACTTC
- | TRBJ2-7 | TRBV7-9 | few | CASSFNIYEQYF | TGTGCCAGCAGCTTCAACATCTACGAGCAGTACTTC
- | TRBJ1-1 | TRBV12-3/TRBV12-4 | few | CASRNKGRATEAFF | TGTGCCAGCAGAAATAAAGGGAGGGCCACTGAAGCTTTCTTT
- | TRBJ2-7 | TRBV4-1 | - | CASSQDLQLSYEQYF | TGCGCCAGCAGCCAAGATTTGCAGCTCTCCTACGAGCAGTACTTC
TRBD2 | TRBJ2-5 | TRBV20-1 | few | CSARVAGVETQYF | TGCAGTGCTAGGGTAGCGGGGGTAGAGACCCAGTACTTC
TRBD1 | TRBJ1-6 | TRBV28 | once | CASSLDRGPQTLHF | TGTGCCAGCAGCTTAGACAGGGGACCCCAAACCCTCCACTTT
- | TRBJ2-5 | TRBV10-3 | few | CAAKTSPAVETQYF | TGTGCCGCCAAGACTAGTCCTGCCGTGGAGACCCAGTACTTC
TRBD1 | TRBJ2-7 | TRBV10-3 | - | CAISPGQSSYEQYF | TGTGCCATCAGTCCGGGACAGAGCTCCTACGAGCAGTACTTC